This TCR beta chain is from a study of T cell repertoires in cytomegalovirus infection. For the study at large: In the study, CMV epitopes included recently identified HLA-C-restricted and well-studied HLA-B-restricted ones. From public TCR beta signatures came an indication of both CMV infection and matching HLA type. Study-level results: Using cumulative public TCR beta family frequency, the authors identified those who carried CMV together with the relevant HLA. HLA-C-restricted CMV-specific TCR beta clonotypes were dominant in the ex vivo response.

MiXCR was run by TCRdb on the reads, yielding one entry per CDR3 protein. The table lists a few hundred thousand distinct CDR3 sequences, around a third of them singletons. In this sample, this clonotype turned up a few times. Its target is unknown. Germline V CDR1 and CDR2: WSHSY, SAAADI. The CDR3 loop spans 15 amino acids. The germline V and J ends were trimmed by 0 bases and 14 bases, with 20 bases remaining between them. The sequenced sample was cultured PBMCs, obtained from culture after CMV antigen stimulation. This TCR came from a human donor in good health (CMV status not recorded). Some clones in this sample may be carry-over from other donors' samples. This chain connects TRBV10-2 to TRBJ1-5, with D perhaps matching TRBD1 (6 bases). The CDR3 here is CASSESGGGNTREHF. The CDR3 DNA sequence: TGCGCCAGCAGTGAGTCGGGAGGGGGAAATACGAGAGAGCATTTT.